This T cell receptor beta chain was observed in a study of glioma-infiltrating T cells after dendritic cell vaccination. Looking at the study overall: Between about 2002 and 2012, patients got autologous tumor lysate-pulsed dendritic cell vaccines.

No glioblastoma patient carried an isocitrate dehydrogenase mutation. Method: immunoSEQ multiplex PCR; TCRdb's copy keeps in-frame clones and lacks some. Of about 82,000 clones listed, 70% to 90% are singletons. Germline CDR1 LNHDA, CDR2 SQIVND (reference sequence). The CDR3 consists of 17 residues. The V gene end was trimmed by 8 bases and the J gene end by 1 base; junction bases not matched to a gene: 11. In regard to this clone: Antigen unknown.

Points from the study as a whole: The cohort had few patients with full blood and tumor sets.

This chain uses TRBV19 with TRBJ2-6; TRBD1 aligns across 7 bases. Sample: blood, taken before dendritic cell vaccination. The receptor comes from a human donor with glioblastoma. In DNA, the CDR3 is TGTGCCAGTGCTAAGGGGGCCTACCTGTCTGGGGCCAACGTCCTGACTTTC. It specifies CASAKGAYLSGANVLTF.